A single sample is the source of the 12 T cell receptor beta chains below, sequenced in a study of T cell clonality in common variable immunodeficiency. These TCRs are of unknown antigen specificity. Whole-study results and caveats: Fewer deletions and N-nucleotide insertions were reportedly seen in common variable immunodeficiency TCR beta sequences.

TCRdb's table, derived via immunoSEQ multiplex PCR, lists solely in-frame clones and lacks some. The counts give 40,000 or so clones, none of them seen only once; roughly 5.5% is held by the top ten. Sequenced input: peripheral blood mononuclear cells. Receptors originate from a human donor with common variable immunodeficiency.

This clone appeared many times. The observed sequence ends 3 residues before the CDR3 terminus, with the missing tail filled in from the germline J gene. The chain joins TRBV18 to TRBJ1-6; tentative D call: TRBD1 (5 bases). Per germline, CDR1 KGHSH and CDR2 LQKENI. This CDR3 has 15 residues. Between the trimmed V and J ends, which lost 3 bases and 4 bases, there was a span of 10 bases. The CDR3 spells CASSPTDKYNSPLHF. Partial CDR3 DNA: TGTGCCAGCTCACCGACGGACAAATATAATTCACCC.

CDR3 DNA (partial): TGTGCCAGCAGCCGTGACAGGCTAGCCAAAAACATT. It codes for CASSRDRLAKNI. The CDR3 in its entirety is CASSRDRLAKNIQYF. The chain is built from TRBV2 and TRBJ2-4, with D possibly TRBD1 on 6 matching bases. The read terminates 3 residues ahead of where the CDR3 ends, so the germline J gene completes it. This CDR3 is 15 amino acids long. The germline gives CDR1 SNHLY, CDR2 FYNNEI. V shed 6 bases and J shed 0 bases, with 12 bases lying between them.

This clone was observed many times. The CDR3 goes on 3 residues after the read ends, and that part is filled in from the germline J gene. The chain has TRBV20-1 and TRBJ2-7; the D gene is possibly TRBD2 (5 bases). The CDR3 extends over 14 amino acids. The V gene lost 4 bases and the J gene lost 0 bases, with 13 bases spanning the gap. Germline CDR1 reads DFQATT; CDR2 reads SNEGSKA (reference sequence). The CDR3 sequence: CSAINTRGSYEQYF. Partial CDR3 DNA: TGCAGTGCTATTAATACTCGGGGCTCCTACGAG.

This clone was observed many times. The read ends 3 residues early relative to the CDR3; the germline J gene fills the gap. This chain links TRBV14 with TRBJ1-1; 8 nucleotides agree with TRBD1. This CDR3 spans 16 amino acids. CDR1 is SGHDN and CDR2 is FVKESK in the germline V gene. V gave up 4 bases and J gave up 1 base; unmatched junction bases: 8. The CDR3: CASSRNRGIQNTEAFF. The sequenced CDR3 bases are TGTGCCAGCAGCCGGAACAGGGGGATCCAGAACACTGAA.

This clone was seen at least ten times. The read gets to within 3 residues of the CDR3 end, and the germline J gene fills in the rest. The J gene is TRBJ2-6, the V gene TRBV18; the match to TRBD1 covers 10 bases. The CDR3 has 16 amino acids. V trimming: 3 bases; J trimming: 2 bases; junction bases outside the gene matches: 1. Per the germline V gene, CDR1 is KGHSH and CDR2 is LQKENI. CDR3 DNA, as far as it was read: TGTGCCAGCTCACCCGGGACAGGGGCTGGGGCCAACGTC. Its translation is CASSPGTGAGANV. Given in full, the CDR3 is CASSPGTGAGANVLTF.

A word on this clone: The read stops 3 residues short of the end of the CDR3; the missing end is completed from the germline J gene. The chain employs TRBV19 and TRBJ1-2; D ambiguous. The germline CDR1 and CDR2 sequences are LNHDA and SQIVND (reference sequence). This CDR3 has 13 amino acids. This CDR3 is CASSIEAIGGYTF. The DNA read from the CDR3 is TGTGCCAGTAGTATAGAGGCCATCGGGGGC.

This clone has a handful of counts. Read coverage stops 3 residues before the CDR3 terminus; the germline J gene supplies the remainder. V is TRBV18 and J is TRBJ1-5; TRBD1 matches 7 bases. V lost 5 bases to trimming and J lost 4 bases; unmatched junction nucleotides: 5. Germline V gene data show CDR1 as KGHSH and CDR2 as LQKENI. The CDR3 runs 14 residues. CDR3 amino acids: CASSSGQQNQPQHF. The CDR3 DNA, read in part, is TGTGCCAGCTCATCGGGACAGCAAAATCAGCCC.

At least ten counts were recorded for this clone. The CDR3 is CASSGDRGHYGYTF. The part of the CDR3 DNA that was read is TGTGCCAGCAGTGGAGACAGGGGGCACTATGGC. The rearrangement links TRBV6-1 to TRBJ1-2; 10 positions agree with TRBD1. The observed sequence ends 3 residues before the CDR3 terminus, with the missing tail filled in from the germline J gene. After removal of 4 bases from V and 3 bases from J, the junction contained 2 bases not matched to a gene. Germline-derived CDR1 and CDR2 are MNHNS and SASEGT. The CDR3 covers 14 residues.

This clone was observed at least ten times. The read is 3 residues too short to cover the CDR3 end, so that end is filled in from the germline J gene. V usage is TRBV10-3 and J usage is TRBJ1-1, with D maybe TRBD1 (5 bases). Per the germline V gene, CDR1 is ENHRY and CDR2 is SYGVKD. The ends were cut back, 3 bases at V and 5 bases at J, with 16 bases in the middle. The CDR3 is made up of 15 amino acids. CDR3 residues: CAISDTTGGLTEAFF. CDR3 DNA, as far as it was read: TGTGCCATCAGTGATACTACCGGGGGGTTAACTGAA.

There are many counts of this clone. The CDR3 extends 3 residues past the end of the read, so its final part is completed from the germline J gene. The chain is built from TRBV30 and TRBJ2-1; 10 bases are a match to TRBD2. V lost 2 bases and J lost 4; bases outside the gene matches: 8. Germline V gives CDR1 GTSNPN, CDR2 SVGIG (reference sequence). The CDR3 totals 16 residues. The sequenced CDR3 bases are TGTGCCTGGAGTAGTAAGCGGGGGGGCTCATACAATGAG. Translated: CAWSSKRGGSYNE. The entire CDR3 is CAWSSKRGGSYNEQFF.

This clone was seen repeatedly, ten times or more. The observed sequence ends 3 residues before the CDR3 terminus, with the missing tail filled in from the germline J gene. The V call is TRBV29-1, the J call TRBJ1-2, with TRBD1 matching 11 bases. V lost 6 bases, J lost 3 bases, and 9 bases stayed unmatched. The length of the CDR3 is 15 residues. Germline CDR1 is SQVTM and CDR2 is ANQGSEA. CDR3 bases read: TGCAGCGTCCCCGGGACAGGGGGTGGTGACTATGGC. Translation gives CSVPGTGGGDYG. The whole CDR3 sequence reads CSVPGTGGGDYGYTF.

As to this clone: Coverage ceases 3 residues before the CDR3 finishes, and the germline J gene fills in the end. The rearrangement joins TRBV18 to TRBJ2-5, with 7 bases fitting TRBD1. Unmatched junction bases numbered 4, after V lost 0 bases and J lost 6 bases. Germline loops: CDR1 KGHSH, CDR2 LQKENI. This CDR3 is built from 14 residues. CDR3 DNA (partial): TGTGCCAGCTCACCACCCAACAGGGGACAGACC. Its translation is CASSPPNRGQT. The full CDR3 protein is CASSPPNRGQTQYF.